This TCR beta chain comes out of a study of T cell responses to AZD1222 COVID-19 vaccine. Clones were read by immunoSEQ multiplex PCR, and TCRdb kept only the in-frame ones, dropping some. The sample yields fewer than 65,000 clones, approximately 88% seen once. Regarding the study as a whole: Baseline serostatus was positive in only six AZD1222 recipients. Spike-specific TCRs gained breadth and depth after people received two AZD1222 doses. With dominance at 160-218 and 743-854, vaccine-associated CD4 TCRs spanned spike. The donor group comprised mostly white British people and more females; the analysis possibly underestimated clonal diversity.

This CDR3 contains 14 residues. Germline lookup yields CDR1 SGHVS and CDR2 FQNEAQ. The ends were cut back, 5 bases at V and 1 base at J, with 11 bases in the middle. To note about this clone: The target antigen is unknown.

The chain links TRBV7-8 to TRBJ1-1; D is unclear. This TCR was recovered from an adult who received the AZD1222 COVID-19 vaccine. The sample here was peripheral blood, taken 28 days after the second AZD1222 dose. Here the CDR3 DNA reads TGTGCCAGCAGCCTCCGGGCCGAGAACACTGAAGCTTTCTTT. Protein product: CASSLRAENTEAFF.